Following are 2 T cell receptor beta chains from one sample sequenced in a study of T cells in Graves' hyperthyroidism and ophthalmopathy. The source material, RNA transcripts, was used to amplify TCR beta CDR3 regions. Using the HTBI primer set, a first-round RT-PCR was run on the TCR CDR3. TCRdb used MiXCR to reprocess the multiplex PCR reads, holding one entry per CDR3 protein. This sample yields fewer than 400,000 distinct CDR3 sequences, of which more than 13% are seen a single time; around 27% belongs to the top ten. The sequenced sample consisted of blood. Receptor source: a man aged 45 to 65 with Graves' ophthalmopathy.

This clonotype was recorded a few times. The rearrangement links TRBV24-1 to TRBJ2-3; D possibly corresponds to TRBD1 (6 bases). The CDR3 sequence is 14 residues long. V was cut by 4 bases and J by 2 bases, with 9 bases left in between. Germline loops: CDR1 KGHDR, CDR2 SFDVKD. CDR3 amino acids: CATSDAGVTDTQYF. The CDR3 DNA reads as TGTGCCACCAGTGACGCAGGGGTCACAGATACGCAGTATTTT.

CDR3 coding DNA: TGTGCCAGTAGTATAGAGAGTGGCTACACCTTC. Translation: CASSIESGYTF. The genes are TRBV19 and TRBJ1-2; no clear D. Germline V lookup: CDR1 LNHDA, CDR2 SQIVND (reference sequence). This CDR3 is built from 11 residues. Trimming left V 0 bases short and J 7 bases short, with 3 bases between.